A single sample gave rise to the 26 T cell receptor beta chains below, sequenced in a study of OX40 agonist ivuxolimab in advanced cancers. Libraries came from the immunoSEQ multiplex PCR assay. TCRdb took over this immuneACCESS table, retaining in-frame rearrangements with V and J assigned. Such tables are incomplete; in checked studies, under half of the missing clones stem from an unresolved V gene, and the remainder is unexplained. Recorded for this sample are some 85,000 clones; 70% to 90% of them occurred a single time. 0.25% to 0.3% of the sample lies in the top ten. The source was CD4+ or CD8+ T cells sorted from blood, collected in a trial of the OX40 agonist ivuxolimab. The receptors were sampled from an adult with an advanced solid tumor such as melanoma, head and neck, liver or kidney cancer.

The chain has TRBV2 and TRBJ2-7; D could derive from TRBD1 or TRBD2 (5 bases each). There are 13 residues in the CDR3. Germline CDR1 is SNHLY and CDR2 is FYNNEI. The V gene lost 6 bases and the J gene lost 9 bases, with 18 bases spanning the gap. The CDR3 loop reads CASSAGTGPGQYF. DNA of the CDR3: TGTGCCAGCAGCGCAGGGACGGGCCCGGGGCAGTACTTC.

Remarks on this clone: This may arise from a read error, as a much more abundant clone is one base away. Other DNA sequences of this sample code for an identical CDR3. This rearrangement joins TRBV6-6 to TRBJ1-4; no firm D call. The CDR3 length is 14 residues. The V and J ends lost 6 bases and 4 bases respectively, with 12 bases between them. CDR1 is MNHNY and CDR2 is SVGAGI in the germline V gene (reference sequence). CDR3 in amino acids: CASRYNLGNEKLFF. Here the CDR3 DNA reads TGTGCCAGCAGGTACAACCTGGGTAATGAAAAACTGTTTTTT.

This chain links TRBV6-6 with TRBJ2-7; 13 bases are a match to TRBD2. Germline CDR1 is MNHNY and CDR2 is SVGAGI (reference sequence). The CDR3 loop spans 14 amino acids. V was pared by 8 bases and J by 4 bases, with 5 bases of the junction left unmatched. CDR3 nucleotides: TGTGCCAGCGGAATGGGACTAGCGGGGTACGAGCAGTACTTC. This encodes CASGMGLAGYEQYF.

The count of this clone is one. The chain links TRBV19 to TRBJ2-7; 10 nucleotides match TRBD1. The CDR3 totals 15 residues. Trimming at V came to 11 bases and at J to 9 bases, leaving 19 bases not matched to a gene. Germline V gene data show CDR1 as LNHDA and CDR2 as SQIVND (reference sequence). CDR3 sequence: CARGGFRQGAAWQYF. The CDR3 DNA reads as TGTGCCCGCGGGGGCTTCCGACAGGGGGCAGCGTGGCAGTACTTC.

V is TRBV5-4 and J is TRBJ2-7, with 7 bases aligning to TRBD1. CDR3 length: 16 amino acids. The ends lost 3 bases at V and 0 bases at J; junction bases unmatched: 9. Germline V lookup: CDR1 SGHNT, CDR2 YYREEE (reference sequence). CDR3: CASSSGQATGSYEQYF. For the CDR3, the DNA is TGTGCCAGCAGCTCCGGACAGGCTACTGGCTCCTACGAGCAGTACTTC.

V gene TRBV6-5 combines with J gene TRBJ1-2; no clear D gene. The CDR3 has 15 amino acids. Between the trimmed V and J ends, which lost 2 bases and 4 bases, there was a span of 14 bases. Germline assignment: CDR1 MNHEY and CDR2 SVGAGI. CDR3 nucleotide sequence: TGTGCCAGCAGTTACCAATCCGGACCGGCCTATGGCTACACCTTC. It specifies CASSYQSGPAYGYTF.

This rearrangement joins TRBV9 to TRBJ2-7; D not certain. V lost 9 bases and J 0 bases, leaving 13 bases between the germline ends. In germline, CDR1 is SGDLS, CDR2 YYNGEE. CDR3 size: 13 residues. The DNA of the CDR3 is TGTGCCAACCCTGAAGGGAACTCCTACGAGCAGTACTTC. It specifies CANPEGNSYEQYF.

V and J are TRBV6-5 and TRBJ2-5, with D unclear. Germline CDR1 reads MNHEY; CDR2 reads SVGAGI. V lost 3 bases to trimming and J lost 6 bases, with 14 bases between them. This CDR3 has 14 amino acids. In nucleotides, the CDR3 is TGTGCCAGCAGTTATCTTAAGGGTGGAAAGACCCAGTACTTC. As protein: CASSYLKGGKTQYF.

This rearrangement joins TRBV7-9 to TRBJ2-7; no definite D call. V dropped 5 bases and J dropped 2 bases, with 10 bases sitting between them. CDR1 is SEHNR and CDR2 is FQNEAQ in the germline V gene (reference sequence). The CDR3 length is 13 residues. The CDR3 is CASSPTAAYEQYF. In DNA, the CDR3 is TGTGCCAGCAGCCCCACTGCTGCCTACGAGCAGTACTTC.

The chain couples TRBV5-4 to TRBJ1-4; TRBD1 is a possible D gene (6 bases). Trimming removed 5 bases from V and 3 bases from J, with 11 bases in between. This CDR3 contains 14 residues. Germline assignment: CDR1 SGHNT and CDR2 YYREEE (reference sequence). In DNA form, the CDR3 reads TGTGCCAGCAGTCCGGGGGGGCCTAATGAAAAACTGTTTTTT. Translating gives CASSPGGPNEKLFF.

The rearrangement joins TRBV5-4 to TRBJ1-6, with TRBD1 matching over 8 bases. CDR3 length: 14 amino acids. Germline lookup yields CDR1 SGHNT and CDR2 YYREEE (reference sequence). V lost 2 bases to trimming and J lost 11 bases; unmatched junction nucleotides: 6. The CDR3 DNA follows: TGTGCCAGCAGCTTACAGGGGGGAGAGGCACCCCTCCACTTT. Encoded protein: CASSLQGGEAPLHF.

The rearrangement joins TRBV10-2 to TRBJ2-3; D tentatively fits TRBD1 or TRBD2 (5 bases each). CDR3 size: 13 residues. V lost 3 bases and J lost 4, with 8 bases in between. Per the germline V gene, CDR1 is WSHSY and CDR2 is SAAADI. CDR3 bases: TGCGCCAGCAGTGACAGAGGGGCAGATACGCAGTATTTT. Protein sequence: CASSDRGADTQYF.

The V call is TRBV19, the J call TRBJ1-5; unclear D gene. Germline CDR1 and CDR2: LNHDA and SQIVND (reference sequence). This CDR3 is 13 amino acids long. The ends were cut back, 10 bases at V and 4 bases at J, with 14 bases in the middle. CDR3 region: CATSQEVNQPQHF. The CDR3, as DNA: TGTGCCACCTCTCAGGAGGTGAATCAGCCCCAGCATTTT. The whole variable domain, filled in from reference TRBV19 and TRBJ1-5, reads DGGITQSPKYLFRKEGQNVTLSCEQNLNHDAMYWYRQDPGQGLRLIYYSQIVNDFQKGDIAEGYSVSREKKESFPLTVTSAQKNPTAFYLCATSQEVNQPQHFGDGTRLSIL.

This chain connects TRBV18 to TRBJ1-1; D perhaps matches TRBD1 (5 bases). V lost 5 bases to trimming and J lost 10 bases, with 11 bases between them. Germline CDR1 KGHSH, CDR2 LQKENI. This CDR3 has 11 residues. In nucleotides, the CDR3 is TGTGCCAGCTCAAACCGGGGGGGAGCTTTCTTT. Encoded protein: CASSNRGGAFF. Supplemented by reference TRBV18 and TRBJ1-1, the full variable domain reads NAGVMQNPRHLVRRRGQEARLRCSPMKGHSHVYWYRQLPEEGLKFMVYLQKENIIDESGMPKERFSAEFPKEGPSILRIQQVVRGDSAAYFCASSNRGGAFFGQGTRLTVV.

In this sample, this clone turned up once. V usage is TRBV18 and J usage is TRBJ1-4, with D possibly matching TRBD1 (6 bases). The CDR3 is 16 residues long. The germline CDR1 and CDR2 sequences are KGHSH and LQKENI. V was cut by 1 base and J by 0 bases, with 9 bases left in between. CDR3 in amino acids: CASSPRQAATNEKLFF. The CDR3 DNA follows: TGTGCCAGCTCACCACGACAGGCGGCAACTAATGAAAAACTGTTTTTT.

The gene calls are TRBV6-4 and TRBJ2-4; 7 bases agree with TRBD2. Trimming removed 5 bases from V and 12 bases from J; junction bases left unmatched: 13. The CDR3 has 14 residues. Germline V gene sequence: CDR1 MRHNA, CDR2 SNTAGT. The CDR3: CASSSDQLGGYQYF. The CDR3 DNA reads TGTGCCAGCAGTAGTGACCAGCTCGGGGGGTATCAGTACTTC.

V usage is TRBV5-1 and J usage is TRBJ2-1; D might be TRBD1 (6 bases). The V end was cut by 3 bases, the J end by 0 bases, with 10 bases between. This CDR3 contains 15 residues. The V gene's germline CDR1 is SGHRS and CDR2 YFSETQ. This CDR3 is CASSSDRTSYNEQFF. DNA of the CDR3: TGCGCCAGCAGCTCAGACAGGACCTCCTACAATGAGCAGTTCTTC.

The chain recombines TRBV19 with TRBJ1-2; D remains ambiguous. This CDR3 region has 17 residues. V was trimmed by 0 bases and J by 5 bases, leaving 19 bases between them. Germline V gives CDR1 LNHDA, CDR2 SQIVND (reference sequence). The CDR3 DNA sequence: TGTGCCAGTAGTATAGATGGGCGGCCCCTGGCGACATATGGCTACACCTTC. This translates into CASSIDGRPLATYGYTF.

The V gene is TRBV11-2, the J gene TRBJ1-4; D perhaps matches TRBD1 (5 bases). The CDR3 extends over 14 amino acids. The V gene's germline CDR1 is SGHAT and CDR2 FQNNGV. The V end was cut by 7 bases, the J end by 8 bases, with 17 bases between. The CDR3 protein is CASKTGPGREKLFF. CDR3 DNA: TGTGCCAGCAAAACGGGACCTGGTCGGGAAAAACTGTTTTTT.

CDR3 sequence reads: CASSDTRVGTEAFF. The CDR3 DNA reads as TGTGCCAGCAGTGACACCCGGGTAGGAACTGAAGCTTTCTTT. The genes are TRBV6-4 and TRBJ1-1; the D is unclear. The CDR3 consists of 14 residues. With 2 bases removed from V and 5 bases from J, the gap between germline ends came to 12 bases. Per germline, CDR1 MRHNA and CDR2 SNTAGT.

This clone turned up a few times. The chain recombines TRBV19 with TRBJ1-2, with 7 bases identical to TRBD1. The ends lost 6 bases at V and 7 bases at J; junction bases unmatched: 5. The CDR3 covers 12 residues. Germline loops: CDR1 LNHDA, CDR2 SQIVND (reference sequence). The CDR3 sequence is CASRPGQIGYTF. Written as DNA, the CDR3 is TGTGCCAGTAGACCGGGACAGATTGGCTACACCTTC.

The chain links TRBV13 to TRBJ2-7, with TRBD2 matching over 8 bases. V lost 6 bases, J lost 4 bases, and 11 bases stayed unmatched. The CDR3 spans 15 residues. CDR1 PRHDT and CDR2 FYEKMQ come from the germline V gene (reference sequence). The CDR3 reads CASRPGTSGSYEQYF. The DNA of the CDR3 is TGTGCCAGCAGACCCGGGACTAGTGGTTCTTACGAGCAGTACTTC.

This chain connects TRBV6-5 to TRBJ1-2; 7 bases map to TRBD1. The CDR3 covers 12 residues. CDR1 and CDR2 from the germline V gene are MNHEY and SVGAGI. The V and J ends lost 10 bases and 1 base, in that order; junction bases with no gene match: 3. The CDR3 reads CAIRQGNYGYTF. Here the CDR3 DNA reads TGTGCCATAAGACAGGGTAACTATGGCTACACCTTC.

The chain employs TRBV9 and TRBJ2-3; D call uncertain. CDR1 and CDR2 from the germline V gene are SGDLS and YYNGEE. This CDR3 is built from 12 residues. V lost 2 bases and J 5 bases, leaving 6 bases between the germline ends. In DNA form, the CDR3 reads TGTGCCAGCAGCGTGGCGGAAGATACGCAGTATTTT. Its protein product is CASSVAEDTQYF.

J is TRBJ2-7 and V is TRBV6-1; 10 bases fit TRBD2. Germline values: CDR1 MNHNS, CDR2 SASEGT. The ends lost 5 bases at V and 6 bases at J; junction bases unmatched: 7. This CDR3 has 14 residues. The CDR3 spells CASSSTGTSVEQYF. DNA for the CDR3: TGTGCCAGCAGTTCAACCGGGACTAGCGTCGAGCAGTACTTC.

For the CDR3, the DNA is TGTGCCAGCAGTGTACCCGGGAGCAATCAGCCCCAGCATTTT. It specifies CASSVPGSNQPQHF. V gene TRBV6-5 combines with J gene TRBJ1-5; no definite D call. This CDR3 contains 14 residues. Deletions cut 5 bases from V and 1 base from J, with 9 bases between. Germline CDR1 MNHEY, CDR2 SVGAGI.